The TCR beta chain under discussion was sequenced for a study of tumor and adjacent non-tumor tissue in lung cancer. Whole-study context: The cohort had around twelve adenocarcinoma, a couple of squamous cell and 1 small cell patients. Patients were aged roughly 31 to 76, 9 to 10 men and a handful of women, stage I to III. Each sample yielded around 4.2 million productive TCRbeta reads on average.

With respect to this clonotype: Its antigen is unidentified.

The V end lost 0 bases, the J end lost 3 bases, and 14 bases lay between the germline ends. CDR1 is MGHRA and CDR2 is YSYEKL in the germline V gene. The CDR3 is made up of 16 amino acids. Three rounds of nested PCR, following a modified ARM-PCR protocol, produced the TCRbeta library. TCRdb ran MiXCR on the multiplex PCR reads and lists one entry per CDR3 protein. This table has roughly 93,000 distinct CDR3 sequences, approximately 70% appearing once. Points from the study as a whole: Shorter survival was associated with higher TCR diversity in tumors.

No cell sorting was done before RNA was extracted from the tissue. V gene TRBV4-1 combines with J gene TRBJ2-5; D is possibly TRBD2 (7 bases). Sequenced sample: lung tumor tissue. The sequence was obtained from a man aged 55 to 69 with non-small cell lung cancer. In DNA, the CDR3 is TGCGCCAGCAGCCAAGACGGGGGGCGAGTCGAAGAGACCCAGTACTTC. The encoded protein is CASSQDGGRVEETQYF.